A single sample gave rise to the 15 T cell receptor beta chains below, sequenced in a study of cytomegalovirus exposure and HLA in healthy donors (TCRdb year 2017). Receptor amplification or capture employed the immunoSEQ multiplex PCR assay. The multiplex PCR relied on a mix of 60 forward primers for TCR Vbeta segments and 13 reverse primers for TCR Jbeta segments. As stored in TCRdb, this immuneACCESS dataset retains in-frame rearrangements with V and J assigned. A fraction of the clones does not appear; measured against another copy, unresolved V genes explain less than half of the discrepancy, and the remainder lacks a known reason. Across this sample there are tens of thousands of clones, with roughly two thirds seen only once. The ten biggest clones cover under 6.5% of the sample. The sequenced material came from PBMCs. These receptors were taken from a man aged 50-60 years in good health and CMV-seronegative.

The chain has TRBV10-3 and TRBJ2-1; the D gene is possibly TRBD1 (5 bases). Looked up from germline, CDR1 is ENHRY and CDR2 is SYGVKD. The CDR3 has 15 amino acids. Trimming stripped 3 bases from V and 5 bases from J, with 14 bases between. This chain's CDR3 is CAISEWGLGNNEQFF. The CDR3 DNA reads TGTGCCATCAGTGAATGGGGCTTAGGGAACAATGAGCAGTTCTTC.

V usage is TRBV27 and J usage is TRBJ2-3; no definite D call. Germline CDR1 is MNHEY and CDR2 is SMNVEV (reference sequence). Trimming took 9 bases from V and 4 from J, leaving 8 bases between them. This CDR3 spans 11 amino acids. The CDR3 reads CASIQADTQYF. Here the CDR3 DNA reads TGTGCCAGTATCCAGGCAGATACGCAGTATTTT.

This clone was seen a handful of times. The V gene is TRBV2, the J gene TRBJ2-7; D is unclear. The CDR3 runs to 12 residues. Trimming cost V 9 bases and J 3 bases, with 12 bases left between them. The germline V gene has CDR1 SNHLY and CDR2 FYNNEI. Here the CDR3 DNA reads TGTGCCAGTTCCGAGACTTTCTACGAGCAGTACTTC. Encoded protein: CASSETFYEQYF.

The chain uses TRBV28 and TRBJ2-5; tentative D call: TRBD2 (5 bases). The last part of the DNA fits TRBJ2-7 better; the J call may be wrong. Germline-derived CDR1 and CDR2 are MDHEN and SYDVKM. The CDR3 loop spans 14 amino acids. The CDR3 spells CANSRAGVGYEQYF. The CDR3 DNA reads as TGTGCCAACTCGAGGGCTGGGGTTGGATACGAGCAGTACTTC.

The CDR3 protein is CSVPGQGAESGGYTF. DNA of the CDR3: TGCAGCGTCCCGGGACAGGGGGCAGAATCTGGGGGCTACACCTTC. The chain employs TRBV29-1 and TRBJ1-2, with 12 bases identical to TRBD1. V shed 6 bases and J 8 bases; nucleotides not matched to a gene: 13. Per germline, CDR1 SQVTM and CDR2 ANQGSEA. This CDR3 has 15 amino acids.

This clone has just a few counts. The rearrangement joins TRBV5-6 to TRBJ2-2; D call uncertain. V lost 2 bases and J 4 bases, leaving 9 bases between the germline ends. The germline CDR1 and CDR2 sequences are SGHDT and YYEEEE. The CDR3 runs 14 residues. In DNA form, the CDR3 reads TGTGCCAGCAGCTTCGTTAGTGGCACCGGGGAGCTGTTTTTT. It translates to CASSFVSGTGELFF.

The V gene is TRBV15, the J gene TRBJ2-7, with TRBD2 matching 11 bases. Germline CDR1 and CDR2: LNHNV and YYDKDF (reference sequence). CDR3 length: 15 residues. V trimming: 3 bases; J trimming: 2 bases; junction bases outside the gene matches: 3. CDR3 region: CATSSFSGGAYEQYF. For the CDR3, the DNA is TGTGCCACCAGCAGTTTTAGCGGGGGGGCCTACGAGCAGTACTTC.

This clone was detected once. This rearrangement joins TRBV13 to TRBJ2-1, with 7 bases lining up with TRBD2. The CDR3 is 15 residues long. The V segment lost 1 base and the J segment 3 bases; nucleotides outside the gene matches: 3. CDR1 and CDR2 from the germline V gene are PRHDT and FYEKMQ (reference sequence). CDR3 region: CASSLVGGNYNEQFF. Here the CDR3 DNA reads TGTGCCAGCAGCTTAGTGGGGGGGAACTACAATGAGCAGTTCTTC.

V is TRBV5-6 and J is TRBJ1-2; tentative D call: TRBD1 (5 bases). The CDR3 loop spans 14 amino acids. V lost 0 bases and J 3 bases, leaving 9 bases between the germline ends. Germline V gives CDR1 SGHDT, CDR2 YYEEEE. DNA for the CDR3: TGTGCCAGCAGCTTGGGTTGGGGCGACTATGGCTACACCTTC. The encoded protein is CASSLGWGDYGYTF.

J is TRBJ2-7 and V is TRBV7-8; tentative D call: TRBD2 (5 bases). CDR1 and CDR2 (germline): SGHVS, FQNEAQ. The CDR3 totals 13 residues. The V and J ends lost 5 bases and 3 bases respectively, with 11 bases between them. CDR3 nucleotides: TGTGCCAGCAGCGTCGGACTTCTCTACGAGCAGTACTTC. Translating it yields CASSVGLLYEQYF.

The chain has TRBV14 and TRBJ2-7, with TRBD2 as a possible D gene (7 bases). CDR3 length: 15 residues. Trimming removed 3 bases from V and 3 bases from J, with 15 bases in between. Germline assignment: CDR1 SGHDN and CDR2 FVKESK. CDR3 loop: CASSHGRGGYYEQYF. CDR3 nucleotides: TGTGCCAGCAGCCATGGGAGGGGGGGATACTACGAGCAGTACTTC.

This clone was seen only a few times. The same CDR3 also results from other DNA sequences found in this sample. This rearrangement joins TRBV9 to TRBJ1-1; the D gene is possibly TRBD1 (5 bases). The germline V and J ends were trimmed by 0 bases and 5 bases, with 11 bases remaining between them. The CDR3 has 14 residues. Looked up from germline, CDR1 is SGDLS and CDR2 is YYNGEE. CDR3 in amino acids: CASSVGRALTEAFF. Here the CDR3 DNA reads TGTGCCAGCAGCGTAGGCAGGGCCCTAACTGAAGCTTTCTTT.

The V and J genes are TRBV19 and TRBJ2-1; 10 bases agree with TRBD1. Germline-derived CDR1 and CDR2 are LNHDA and SQIVND (reference sequence). V shed 10 bases, J shed 8 bases, and the junction held 11 bases outside the gene matches. This CDR3 contains 14 residues. The CDR3 DNA reads as TGTGCCACCAGGGACAGGGGATTTATTTATGAGCAGTTCTTC. It is translated as CATRDRGFIYEQFF.

This clone was seen more than once but under ten times. The V and J genes are TRBV10-3 and TRBJ1-1, with a weak D call TRBD1 (6 bases). The ends were cut back, 1 base at V and 7 bases at J, with 16 bases in the middle. The germline gives CDR1 ENHRY, CDR2 SYGVKD. CDR3 length: 15 residues. The CDR3 is CAISELYRASLEAFF. The CDR3 region has the DNA TGTGCCATCAGTGAGTTGTACAGGGCAAGTCTTGAAGCTTTCTTT.

The sample holds a few counts of this clone. The V and J genes are TRBV27 and TRBJ1-1; tentatively, D is TRBD1 (6 bases). Germline CDR1 reads MNHEY; CDR2 reads SMNVEV (reference sequence). V lost 6 bases, J lost 4 bases, and 18 bases lay in between. There are 15 residues in the CDR3. The DNA for the CDR3 is TGTGCCAGCAGCACAAAGGGGGGGCGCTTCACTGAAGCTTTCTTT. Encoded protein: CASSTKGGRFTEAFF.